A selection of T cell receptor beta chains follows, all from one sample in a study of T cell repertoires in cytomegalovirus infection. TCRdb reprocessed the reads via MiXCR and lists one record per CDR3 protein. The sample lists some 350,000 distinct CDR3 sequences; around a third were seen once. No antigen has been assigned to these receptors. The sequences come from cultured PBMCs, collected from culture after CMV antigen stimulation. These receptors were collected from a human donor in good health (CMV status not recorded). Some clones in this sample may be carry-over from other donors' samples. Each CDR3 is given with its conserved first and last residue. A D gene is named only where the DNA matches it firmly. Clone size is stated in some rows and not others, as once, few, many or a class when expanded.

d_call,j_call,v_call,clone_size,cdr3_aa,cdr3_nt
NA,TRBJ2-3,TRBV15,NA,CATSRDKWGTDTQYF,TGTGCCACCAGCAGAGACAAGTGGGGCACAGATACGCAGTATTTT
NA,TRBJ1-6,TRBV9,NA,CSSSVSGSSYNSPLHF,TGTTCCAGCAGCGTTAGCGGCAGCTCCTATAATTCACCCCTCCACTTT
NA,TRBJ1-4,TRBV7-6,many,CASSLGTHDEKLFF,TGTGCCAGCAGCTTAGGGACACATGATGAAAAACTGTTTTTT
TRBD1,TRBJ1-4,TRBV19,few,CASSIHRGGNEKLFF,TGTGCCAGTAGTATACACAGGGGAGGTAATGAAAAACTGTTTTTT
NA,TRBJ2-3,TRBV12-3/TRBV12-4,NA,CASSLIWTDTQYF,TGTGCCAGCAGCTTAATTTGGACAGATACGCAGTATTTT
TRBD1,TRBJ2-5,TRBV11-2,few,CASSPDRGIGETQYF,TGTGCCAGCAGCCCTGACAGGGGGATCGGGGAGACCCAGTACTTC
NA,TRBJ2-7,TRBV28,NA,CASSLFGTKSSYEQYF,TGTGCCAGCAGTTTATTCGGGACAAAAAGCTCCTACGAGCAGTACTTC
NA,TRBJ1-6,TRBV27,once,CASSGTYNSPLHF,TGTGCCAGCTCCGGGACTTATAATTCACCCCTCCACTTT
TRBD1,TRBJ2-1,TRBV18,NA,CASSPPGTGVIEQFF,TGTGCCAGCTCGCCGCCCGGGACAGGGGTTATTGAGCAGTTCTTC
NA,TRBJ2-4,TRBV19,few,CASSLRRERVAKNIQYF,TGTGCCAGTAGTCTCCGTCGGGAGCGGGTAGCCAAAAACATTCAGTACTTC
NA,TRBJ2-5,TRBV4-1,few,CASRDPSGGTQYF,TGCGCCAGCAGAGACCCATCAGGAGGAACCCAGTACTTC
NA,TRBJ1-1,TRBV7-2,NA,CASSLWLNTEAFF,TGTGCCAGCAGCTTATGGCTAAACACTGAAGCTTTCTTT
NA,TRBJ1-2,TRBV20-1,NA,CSAWDTYTF,TGCAGTGCCTGGGACACCTACACCTTC
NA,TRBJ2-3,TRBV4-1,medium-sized,CASSPSHGLDTQYF,TGCGCCAGCAGCCCGAGTCATGGGTTGGATACGCAGTATTTT
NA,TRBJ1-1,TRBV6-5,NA,CASSLMIRNTEAFF,TGTGCCAGCAGTCTGATGATCCGGAACACTGAAGCTTTCTTT
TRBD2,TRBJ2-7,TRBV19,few,CAAAPGGRGEQYF,TGTGCCGCCGCTCCGGGAGGCCGAGGGGAGCAGTACTTC
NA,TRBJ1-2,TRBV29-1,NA,CSVEGYEGRQVNYGYTF,TGCAGCGTTGAGGGCTACGAGGGGAGACAGGTCAACTATGGCTACACCTTC
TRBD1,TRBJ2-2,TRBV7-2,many,CASSSTGYPGELFF,TGTGCCAGCAGCTCGACAGGGTATCCCGGGGAGCTGTTTTTT
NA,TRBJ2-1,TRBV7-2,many,CASSLDLGGSEQFF,TGTGCCAGCAGCTTAGACCTTGGGGGGAGTGAGCAGTTCTTC
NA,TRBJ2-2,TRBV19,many,CASRENTGELFF,TGTGCCAGTAGAGAGAACACCGGGGAGCTGTTTTTT
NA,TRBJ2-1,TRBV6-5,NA,CASSYSAFHNEQFF,TGTGCCAGCAGTTACTCGGCCTTTCACAATGAGCAGTTCTTC
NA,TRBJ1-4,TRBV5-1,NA,CASKLFEGTNEKLFF,TGCGCCAGCAAGCTTTTTGAGGGTACTAATGAAAAACTGTTTTTT
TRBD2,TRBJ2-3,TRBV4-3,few,CASSQDPASGIDTQYF,TGCGCCAGCAGCCAAGATCCCGCTAGCGGCATAGATACGCAGTATTTT
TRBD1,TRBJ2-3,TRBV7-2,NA,CASSFGTDLSADTQYF,TGTGCCAGCAGCTTTGGGACAGACCTTTCGGCAGATACGCAGTATTTT
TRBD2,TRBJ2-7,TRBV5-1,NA,CASSGGLAEAGEQYF,TGCGCCAGCAGCGGCGGACTAGCGGAGGCCGGGGAGCAGTACTTC
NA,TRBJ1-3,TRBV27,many,CASSLKGFAGNTIYF,TGTGCCAGCAGTTTAAAGGGGTTCGCTGGAAACACCATATATTTT
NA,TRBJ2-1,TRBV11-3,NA,CASSKRTAYNEQFF,TGTGCCAGCAGCAAAAGGACGGCGTACAATGAGCAGTTCTTC
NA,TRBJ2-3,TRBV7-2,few,CASSLEMRDTQYF,TGTGCCAGCAGCCTAGAGATGCGGGATACGCAGTATTTT
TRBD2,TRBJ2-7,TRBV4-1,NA,CASSQGISGSYEQYF,TGCGCCAGCAGCCAAGGAATTAGCGGGAGCTACGAGCAGTACTTC
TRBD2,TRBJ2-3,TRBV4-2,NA,CASSQEQLAGDPDTQYF,TGTGCCAGCAGCCAAGAACAACTAGCGGGAGACCCAGATACGCAGTATTTT
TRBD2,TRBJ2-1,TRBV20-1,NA,CSARGLAGDNEQFF,TGCAGTGCTAGAGGACTAGCTGGTGACAATGAGCAGTTCTTC
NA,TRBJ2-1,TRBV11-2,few,CASSSIEGSYNEQFF,TGTGCCAGCAGCTCCATCGAGGGTTCCTACAATGAGCAGTTCTTC
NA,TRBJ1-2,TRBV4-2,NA,CASSHDLFGSGGYTF,TGTGCCAGCAGCCATGATCTGTTCGGATCTGGCGGCTACACCTTC
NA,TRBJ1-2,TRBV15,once,CATSRDLIQGLYGYTF,TGTGCCACCAGCAGAGATTTAATCCAGGGGCTCTATGGCTACACCTTC
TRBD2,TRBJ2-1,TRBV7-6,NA,CASSLAISGSGDEQFF,TGTGCCAGCAGCTTAGCGATTAGCGGGAGTGGGGATGAGCAGTTCTTC
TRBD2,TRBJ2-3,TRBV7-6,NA,CASSPSGTSGRRATDTQYF,TGTGCCAGCAGCCCCTCCGGGACTAGCGGGAGAAGGGCCACAGATACGCAGTATTTT